These 30 T cell receptor beta chains share one sample of origin, sequenced in a study of cytomegalovirus exposure and HLA in healthy donors. The PCR made use of 60 Vbeta and 13 Jbeta primers. Assay used: immunoSEQ multiplex PCR; TCRdb lists only in-frame clones, some missing. The sample gives about 130,000 clones, more than 75% of which show up once; 3.6% is in the top ten. Material for sequencing was PBMCs. The receptors derive from a man between 35 and 55 years old in good health and CMV-seronegative.

The V and J genes are TRBV19 and TRBJ1-5, with D maybe TRBD1 (6 bases). CDR3 size: 15 residues. With 2 bases removed from V and 4 bases from J, the gap between germline ends came to 12 bases. Germline CDR1 LNHDA, CDR2 SQIVND (reference sequence). CDR3 bases: TGTGCCAGTAGTATAATATCTGGACAGAATCAGCCCCAGCATTTT. This translates into CASSIISGQNQPQHF.

About this clone itself: The junction does not match germline at one end; this may be a read error. The chain uses TRBV7-3 and TRBJ2-3, with TRBD1 matching over 9 bases. CDR3 length equals 16 residues. Germline-derived CDR1 and CDR2 are SGHTA and FQGTGA. CDR3 coding DNA: TGTGCCAGCAGCATAACCGGGACAGGGAGGACAGATACGCAGTATTTT. Amino acid sequence: CASSITGTGRTDTQYF.

The CDR3 loop is CASSHGQGRVGYTF. CDR3 nucleotides: TGTGCCAGCAGCCACGGACAGGGCAGAGTCGGCTACACCTTC. The chain couples TRBV7-6 to TRBJ1-2; 8 bases are a match to TRBD1. With 5 bases clipped from V and 8 bases from J, the junction kept 10 bases outside the gene matches. Per germline, CDR1 SGHVS and CDR2 FNYEAQ. This CDR3 has 14 amino acids.

The genes are TRBV27 and TRBJ1-4, with 7 bases fitting TRBD1. Germline trimming cut 2 bases from V and 7 bases from J; bases unmatched to any gene: 7. The CDR3 contains 15 residues. Germline CDR1 is MNHEY and CDR2 is SMNVEV (reference sequence). This CDR3 is CASSLRGQASEKLFF. The CDR3, as DNA: TGTGCCAGCAGTTTAAGAGGACAGGCGAGTGAAAAACTGTTTTTT. The full variable domain, completed using reference TRBV27 and TRBJ1-4, is EAQVTQNPRYLITVTGKKLTVTCSQNMNHEYMSWYRQDPGLGLRQIYYSMNVEVTDKGDVPEGYKVSRKEKRNFPLILESPSPNQTSLYFCASSLRGQASEKLFFGSGTQLSVL.

The V call is TRBV20-1, the J call TRBJ1-3, with no clear D. V was trimmed by 8 bases and J by 9 bases, leaving 14 bases between them. The CDR3 has 11 amino acids. Germline CDR1 is DFQATT and CDR2 is SNEGSKA (reference sequence). CDR3 amino acids: CSSLDRGTIYF. The CDR3 nucleotides read TGCAGTTCGTTGGACCGGGGCACCATATATTTT.

The chain joins TRBV7-2 to TRBJ2-1, with D perhaps matching TRBD1 (6 bases). This CDR3 has 16 residues. Trimming shortened V by 5 bases and J by 1 base, and 15 bases separated the two germline ends. The germline CDR1 and CDR2 sequences are SGHTA and FQGNSA. CDR3: CASSQRAGESYNEQFF. CDR3 nucleotide sequence: TGTGCCAGCAGCCAAAGGGCAGGGGAGTCCTACAATGAGCAGTTCTTC.

Comment on this clone: The junction departs from germline at one end; a sequencing error may be responsible. The V and J genes are TRBV27 and TRBJ2-6; a possible D gene is TRBD1 (5 bases). CDR1 is MNHEY and CDR2 is SMNVEV in the germline V gene (reference sequence). The CDR3 is 13 amino acids. The CDR3 is CASSSFGANGLTF. As DNA, the CDR3 is TGTGCCAGCAGTTCATTTGGGGCCAACGGCCTGACTTTC.

There are a few counts of this clone. The chain carries TRBV18 and TRBJ1-6; D is possibly TRBD1 (6 bases). The V gene lost 6 bases and the J gene lost 5 bases, with 14 bases spanning the gap. CDR1 KGHSH and CDR2 LQKENI come from the germline V gene. The CDR3 spans 15 residues. CDR3 nucleotide sequence: TGTGCCAGCTCCATACGACAGGATGATAATTCACCCCTCCACTTT. As protein: CASSIRQDDNSPLHF.

This clone was observed a few times. CDR3 nucleotides: TGTGCCAGCAGTCCATGGGCCAGTGGAAACACCATATATTTT. Its protein product is CASSPWASGNTIYF. The chain is built from TRBV5-5 and TRBJ1-3, with unresolved D. This CDR3 spans 14 amino acids. The germline CDR1 and CDR2 sequences are SGHKS and YYEKEE (reference sequence). V lost 5 bases and J lost 3, with 12 bases in between.

This sequence joins TRBV4-1 and TRBJ2-7; 8 bases line up with TRBD2. The germline gives CDR1 MGHRA, CDR2 YSYEKL. CDR3 size: 16 residues. Trimming at V came to 0 bases and at J to 0 bases, leaving 4 bases not matched to a gene. The CDR3 loop reads CASSQERGGLSYEQYF. As DNA, the CDR3 is TGCGCCAGCAGCCAAGAGCGCGGGGGGCTCTCCTACGAGCAGTACTTC.

The chain links TRBV7-7 to TRBJ2-1, with D possibly matching TRBD2 (5 bases). This CDR3 is built from 14 residues. In germline, CDR1 is SSHAT, CDR2 FNYEAQ (reference sequence). The V end lost 3 bases, the J end lost 8 bases, and 14 bases lay between the germline ends. The CDR3 loop reads CASSFRSYGDEQFF. In DNA form, the CDR3 reads TGTGCCAGCAGCTTTCGATCCTACGGGGATGAGCAGTTCTTC.

This clone showed up just a few times. The gene calls are TRBV18 and TRBJ1-6; perhaps TRBD1 as D (5 bases). Trimming cost V 5 bases and J 12 bases, with 17 bases left between them. CDR3 length equals 14 residues. Germline V gene lookup returns CDR1 KGHSH and CDR2 LQKENI. CDR3: CASSASGSAGPLHF. CDR3 coding DNA: TGTGCCAGCTCAGCATCAGGGTCTGCAGGACCCCTCCACTTT. The full variable domain, its missing parts supplied by reference TRBV18 and TRBJ1-6, is NAGVMQNPRHLVRRRGQEARLRCSPMKGHSHVYWYRQLPEEGLKFMVYLQKENIIDESGMPKERFSAEFPKEGPSILRIQQVVRGDSAAYFCASSASGSAGPLHFGNGTRLTVT.

V usage is TRBV27 and J usage is TRBJ2-7; 7 nucleotides agree with TRBD1. CDR1 and CDR2 (germline): MNHEY, SMNVEV (reference sequence). The junction had 12 bases not matched to a gene; V was cut back by 6 bases and J by 1 base. The CDR3 runs 16 residues. The DNA for the CDR3 is TGTGCCAGCAGCTTCACGAACCCGGGACAGTCCTACGAGCAGTACTTC. This codes for CASSFTNPGQSYEQYF.

The chain is built from TRBV2 and TRBJ2-3; 8 bases fit TRBD2. The CDR3 consists of 15 residues. Germline assignment: CDR1 SNHLY and CDR2 FYNNEI. J gave up 3 bases and V 2 bases, and 4 bases lay outside the gene matches. This CDR3 is CASSELGGGTDTQYF. CDR3 nucleotides: TGTGCCAGCAGTGAACTAGGCGGGGGGACAGATACGCAGTATTTT.

The chain couples TRBV19 to TRBJ1-6, with 8 bases fitting TRBD1. With 5 bases clipped from V and 6 bases from J, the junction kept 12 bases outside the gene matches. CDR1 LNHDA and CDR2 SQIVND come from the germline V gene (reference sequence). The CDR3 extends over 17 amino acids. CDR3 amino acids: CASSYTVQGAGNSPLHF. CDR3 bases: TGTGCCAGTAGTTACACCGTCCAGGGGGCGGGTAATTCACCCCTCCACTTT. Using reference TRBV19 and TRBJ1-6 for the parts outside the CDR3, the full variable domain is DGGITQSPKYLFRKEGQNVTLSCEQNLNHDAMYWYRQDPGQGLRLIYYSQIVNDFQKGDIAEGYSVSREKKESFPLTVTSAQKNPTAFYLCASSYTVQGAGNSPLHFGNGTRLTVT.

The genes are TRBV28 and TRBJ2-7, with 9 bases identical to TRBD1. CDR1 is MDHEN and CDR2 is SYDVKM in the germline V gene. This CDR3 comprises 15 residues. V was pared by 5 bases and J by 2 bases, with 7 bases of the junction left unmatched. The CDR3 here is CASSPPGTGTYEQYF. The DNA for the CDR3 is TGTGCCAGCAGTCCCCCGGGGACAGGGACCTACGAGCAGTACTTC.

With regard to this clone: Other DNA sequences of this sample code for an identical CDR3. The V gene is TRBV7-9, the J gene TRBJ2-7, with D possibly TRBD2 on 6 matching bases. From germline, CDR1 is SEHNR and CDR2 FQNEAQ (reference sequence). CDR3 length equals 12 residues. Trimming took 3 bases from V and 4 from J, leaving 7 bases between them. The CDR3 sequence is CASSLGTYEQYF. The CDR3 nucleotides are TGTGCCAGCAGCTTGGGGACTTACGAGCAGTACTTC.

This clone was observed a handful of times. This sequence joins TRBV6-6 and TRBJ1-1, with D uncertain. V was shortened by 0 bases and J by 7 bases, with 9 bases between the two germline ends. The CDR3 covers 13 residues. CDR1 and CDR2 from the germline V gene are MNHNY and SVGAGI (reference sequence). CDR3 sequence (DNA): TGTGCCAGCAGTTACTCGATCAGTTATGAAGCTTTCTTT. This translates into CASSYSISYEAFF.

This chain joins TRBV7-2 and TRBJ2-7, with D possibly TRBD1 on 6 matching bases. V shed 5 bases and J shed 2 bases, with 13 bases lying between them. Germline loops: CDR1 SGHTA, CDR2 FQGNSA. The CDR3 runs to 14 residues. The CDR3 coding sequence is TGTGCCAGCAGCCCGACAGGCTCCCCCTACGAGCAGTACTTC. Translation gives CASSPTGSPYEQYF.

This chain joins TRBV18 and TRBJ2-2; D might be TRBD2 (5 bases). The CDR3 extends over 16 amino acids. In germline, CDR1 is KGHSH, CDR2 LQKENI. V was trimmed by 2 bases and J by 0 bases, leaving 10 bases between them. The CDR3 sequence is CASSPKTTANTGELFF. The CDR3 DNA follows: TGTGCCAGCTCACCAAAGACTACAGCGAACACCGGGGAGCTGTTTTTT.

The CDR3 here is CASSSTGGTQETQYF. The CDR3 region has the DNA TGCGCCAGCAGCTCCACGGGGGGGACACAAGAGACCCAGTACTTC. J is TRBJ2-5 and V is TRBV5-1; TRBD2 aligns across 8 bases. CDR1 and CDR2 from the germline V gene are SGHRS and YFSETQ. Trimming at V came to 3 bases and at J to 2 bases, leaving 6 bases not matched to a gene. This CDR3 comprises 15 residues.

The J gene is TRBJ2-7, the V gene TRBV5-1; D may be TRBD1 (6 bases). Trimming left V 5 bases short and J 3 bases short, with 12 bases between. The CDR3 loop spans 13 amino acids. Germline V lookup: CDR1 SGHRS, CDR2 YFSETQ. The CDR3 loop reads CASRVQGSYEQYF. The CDR3 DNA reads TGCGCCAGCAGGGTCCAGGGGAGCTACGAGCAGTACTTC.

This clone was observed once. J is TRBJ1-1 and V is TRBV7-2; D gene unclear. Trimming left V 1 base short and J 1 base short, with 10 bases between. Germline V gene lookup returns CDR1 SGHTA and CDR2 FQGNSA. The CDR3 extends over 15 amino acids. CDR3 nucleotide sequence: TGTGCCAGCAGCTTAGATTATCGGTCGAACACTGAAGCTTTCTTT. Translation: CASSLDYRSNTEAFF.

Only a few counts were recorded for this clone. V and J are TRBV18 and TRBJ1-2; D not certain. The length of the CDR3 is 15 residues. Trimming removed 0 bases from V and 0 bases from J, with 8 bases in between. Germline CDR1 reads KGHSH; CDR2 reads LQKENI. DNA of the CDR3: TGTGCCAGCTCACCACCGCCGGGTTCTAACTATGGCTACACCTTC. Translated: CASSPPPGSNYGYTF.

This sequence joins TRBV7-6 and TRBJ2-7, with 9 bases lining up with TRBD1. The CDR3 is made up of 15 amino acids. With 1 base clipped from V and 4 bases from J, the junction kept 5 bases outside the gene matches. The germline V gene has CDR1 SGHVS and CDR2 FNYEAQ. The CDR3 sequence is CASSLGQGDMYEQYF. In nucleotides, the CDR3 is TGTGCCAGCAGCTTAGGACAGGGGGATATGTACGAGCAGTACTTC.

The V call is TRBV18, the J call TRBJ1-1; the D gene is possibly TRBD1 (5 bases). The germline CDR1 and CDR2 sequences are KGHSH and LQKENI. V lost 2 bases and J lost 3, with 13 bases in between. The CDR3 length is 15 residues. CDR3 sequence: CASSPGTVWDTEAFF. The CDR3 bases are TGTGCCAGCTCACCAGGGACTGTCTGGGACACTGAAGCTTTCTTT.

For the CDR3, the DNA is TGTGCCAGCAGCACCACCGGGACAAGTCTCTACGAGCAGTACTTC. Amino acids: CASSTTGTSLYEQYF. The chain is built from TRBV7-9 and TRBJ2-5, with D perhaps TRBD1 (6 bases). The DNA end lines up better with TRBJ2-7; the J call may be wrong. This CDR3 has 15 amino acids. Germline V CDR1 and CDR2: SEHNR, FQNEAQ (reference sequence).

The CDR3 loop reads CASSQDRDQPQHF. The DNA for the CDR3 is TGTGCCAGCAGCCAAGATCGGGATCAGCCCCAGCATTTT. The chain recombines TRBV4-2 with TRBJ1-5; D not resolved. CDR1 is LGHNA and CDR2 is YNFKEQ in the germline V gene. The germline V and J ends were trimmed by 0 bases and 5 bases, with 5 bases remaining between them. This CDR3 comprises 13 residues.

The chain employs TRBV14 and TRBJ1-2, with D uncertain. CDR3 length equals 15 residues. V lost 0 bases to trimming and J lost 8 bases, with 16 bases between them. Per germline, CDR1 SGHDN and CDR2 FVKESK. The CDR3 DNA follows: TGTGCCAGCAGCCAAGACTTGACGGAGGCCTGGGGCTACACCTTC. Its protein is CASSQDLTEAWGYTF.

Details on this clone: Other DNA sequences from this sample encode an identical CDR3 as well. The chain combines TRBV29-1 with TRBJ1-1; D is possibly TRBD1 (5 bases). The germline V gene has CDR1 SQVTM and CDR2 ANQGSEA. The CDR3 covers 12 residues. Trimming cost V 7 bases and J 5 bases, with 14 bases left between them. The CDR3, as DNA: TGCAGCGCCCGGGGGGGGAATACTGAAGCTTTCTTT. This sequence encodes CSARGGNTEAFF.